This T cell receptor beta chain is from a study of blood T cell repertoires in COVID-19. CDR3 length: 10 amino acids. Germline CDR1 reads GTSNPN; CDR2 reads SVGIG (reference sequence). V lost 5 bases to trimming and J lost 15 bases, with 14 bases between them. As processed by the authors: Reference gene primer amplification gave estimated nucleated cell counts. Generated by immunoSEQ multiplex PCR, the TCRdb table keeps only in-frame clones and is missing some. The DNA was the basis for D and trimming; V, J and clone size are from that table. The data contain almost 300,000 clones, about 88% of them singletons.

The sequence came from a man between 65 and 85 years old with acute or convalescent COVID-19. This chain connects TRBV30 to TRBJ2-1, with a tentative D call TRBD1 (5 bases). Sequencing was carried out using peripheral blood. The CDR3 nucleotides are TGTGCCTGGTTACAGGTCAGGGCGTTCTTC. Amino acids: CAWLQVRAFF.